The rows below give T cell receptor beta chains drawn from one sample of a study of T and B cells in COVID-19 patients. A single record per CDR3 protein comes from TCRdb applying MiXCR to the multiplex PCR reads. The sample lists approximately 5,200 distinct CDR3 sequences, 15% to 20% seen once, with roughly 6.3% in the top ten. Sample: blood. The receptors shown here come from a human donor who had recovered from COVID-19. Each CDR3 is given with its conserved first and last residue. D genes are given only for firm matches. Only part of the rows carry a size: once, few, many, or a class if the clone is expanded.

>TRBV27|TRBJ2-1|TRBD2|medium-sized
TGTGCCAGCAGTCTATCCTACACTAGCGGGGGTACCAATGAGCAGTTCTTC
CASSLSYTSGGTNEQFF
>TRBV19|TRBJ2-2|-|-
TGTGCCAGTCACGGGGAGCTGTTTTTT
CASHGELFF
>TRBV27|TRBJ2-5|-|-
TGTGCCAGCAGTGGGGGGGGGGGCCCAGAGACCCAGTACTTC
CASSGGGGPETQYF
>TRBV29-1|TRBJ1-2|-|large
TGCAGCGTTGGGGACACCAACTATGGCTACACCTTC
CSVGDTNYGYTF
>TRBV18|TRBJ1-1|-|many
TGTGCCAGCTCGCCCTCAGGGGTCCCGAACACTGAAGCTTTCTTT
CASSPSGVPNTEAFF
>TRBV5-4|TRBJ2-4|-|-
TGTGCCAGCAGCTTAGGGGATTCGGCCAAAAACATTCAGTACTTC
CASSLGDSAKNIQYF
>TRBV11-1|TRBJ2-7|-|large
TGTGCCAGCAGCTTAGGACGAGGAGGGGTAGCCGAGCAGTACTTC
CASSLGRGGVAEQYF
>TRBV6-5|TRBJ2-1|TRBD2|medium-sized
TGTGCCAGCAGTATAAGCGGGAGGGCCTATGAGCAGTTCTTC
CASSISGRAYEQFF
>TRBV6-2/TRBV6-3|TRBJ2-5|-|-
TGTGCCAGCAGTCATGGCGGAGCTCGGAAGTACCAAGAGACCCAGTACTTC
CASSHGGARKYQETQYF
>TRBV6-1|TRBJ1-3|-|few
TGTGCCAGCAGGCCGTCAGTAACAGCATTCTCTGGAAACACCATATATTTT
CASRPSVTAFSGNTIYF
>TRBV15|TRBJ2-2|TRBD2|large
TGTGCCACCAGAACGACTAGCGGGAGTACCGGGGAGCTGTTTTTT
CATRTTSGSTGELFF
>TRBV12-3/TRBV12-4|TRBJ2-5|TRBD2|few
TGTGCCAGCAGTTTAGGGCTAGCGGGGGCGGGGGAGACCCAGTACTTC
CASSLGLAGAGETQYF
>TRBV5-1|TRBJ1-1|-|-
TGCGCCAGCAGCTTGGCCGGGACAATGAACACTGAAGCTTTCTTT
CASSLAGTMNTEAFF
>TRBV2|TRBJ2-3|TRBD2|-
TGTGCCAGCAGTGAAGCCCTAGCGGGGGGCACAGATACGCAGTATTTT
CASSEALAGGTDTQYF
>TRBV4-2|TRBJ2-3|TRBD2|-
TGTGCCAGCAGTCAAGGGACTAGCGGGGGGGGGGATACGCAGTATTTT
CASSQGTSGGGDTQYF
>TRBV28|TRBJ1-2|-|-
TGTGCCAGCAGTTTACCGGAGACTAACTATGGCTACACCTTC
CASSLPETNYGYTF
>TRBV5-1|TRBJ1-1|-|few
TGCGCCAGCAGCTTGAAGGGAACTGAAGCTTTCTTT
CASSLKGTEAFF
>TRBV20-1|TRBJ2-5|-|many
TGCAGTGCTAGAGGTGACGAGACCCAGTACTTC
CSARGDETQYF
>TRBV27|TRBJ2-7|-|medium-sized
TGTGCCAGCAGTTTTTATGCGGGGAGCTACGAGCAGTACTTC
CASSFYAGSYEQYF
>TRBV11-3|TRBJ1-6|TRBD1|medium-sized
TGTGCCAGCAGCCTACAGGGGGCGAATTCACCCCTCCACTTT
CASSLQGANSPLHF
>TRBV10-3|TRBJ2-7|TRBD2|medium-sized
TGTGCCATCAGTGATAAGGCGGGAGCATACTACGAGCAGTACTTC
CAISDKAGAYYEQYF
>TRBV12-3/TRBV12-4|TRBJ1-1|-|medium-sized
TGTGCCAGCAGCACCAACAGGGACACTGAAGCTTTCTTT
CASSTNRDTEAFF